Below are 15 T cell receptor beta chains sequenced from a single sample in a study of T cells after yellow fever vaccination. TCRdb ran MiXCR on the 5' RACE reads and lists one entry per CDR3 protein. This sample has roughly 26,000 distinct CDR3 sequences, with 4.5% to 7% found just once. Source: PBMCs, either bulk or a sorted T-cell subset (CD4+, CD8+, memory, or dextramer-sorted; not recorded which), taken 15 days after the yellow fever booster vaccination. All receptors come from a young man who received the YFV17D yellow fever vaccine.

The table lists this clonotype with many counts. This chain links TRBV12-3 or TRBV12-4 with TRBJ2-2, with a tentative D call TRBD1 (6 bases). V lost 5 bases to trimming and J lost 5 bases, with 9 bases between them. The CDR3 length is 13 residues. Written as DNA, the CDR3 is TGTGCCAGCAGTGGGCAGGGGACCGGGGAGCTGTTTTTT. As protein: CASSGQGTGELFF.

This clonotype has a count of ten or more. The chain employs TRBV20-1 and TRBJ2-7; 8 positions match TRBD2. The length of the CDR3 is 13 residues. After removal of 1 base from V and 8 bases from J, the junction contained 7 bases not matched to a gene. Looked up from germline, CDR1 is DFQATT and CDR2 is SNEGSKA (reference sequence). The CDR3 reads CSARGETSAKQYF. The CDR3 region has the DNA TGCAGTGCTAGAGGGGAGACTAGCGCTAAGCAGTACTTC.

This clonotype appeared many times. The chain carries TRBV20-1 and TRBJ2-5; D is ambiguous. Per germline, CDR1 DFQATT and CDR2 SNEGSKA (reference sequence). Deletions cut 8 bases from V and 5 bases from J, with 12 bases between. The length of the CDR3 is 11 residues. The CDR3 here is CSPEWTETQYF. CDR3 sequence (DNA): TGCAGTCCTGAATGGACGGAGACCCAGTACTTC.

This clonotype was counted ten times or more. The chain uses TRBV2 and TRBJ1-5; perhaps TRBD1 as D (5 bases). The CDR3 length is 16 residues. V lost 3 bases, J lost 4 bases, and 16 bases lay in between. Per germline, CDR1 SNHLY and CDR2 FYNNEI. In nucleotides, the CDR3 is TGTGCCAGCAGTGATTCGGTCAGTGGGGGAAATCAGCCCCAGCATTTT. Translation gives CASSDSVSGGNQPQHF.

This clonotype was recorded many times. This chain connects TRBV30 to TRBJ2-2; 10 nucleotides align to TRBD1. V dropped 1 base and J dropped 5; count of bases not matched to a gene: 4. Germline lookup yields CDR1 GTSNPN and CDR2 SVGIG (reference sequence). The CDR3 consists of 15 residues. The CDR3 spells CAWSGGQGDTGELFF. The CDR3 nucleotides read TGTGCCTGGAGTGGTGGACAGGGGGATACCGGGGAGCTGTTTTTT.

This clonotype was detected many times. The chain uses TRBV24-1 and TRBJ2-1, with 8 bases fitting TRBD2. This CDR3 comprises 17 residues. CDR1 is KGHDR, CDR2 SFDVKD, per germline. Trimming at V came to 1 base and at J to 4 bases, leaving 8 bases not matched to a gene. CDR3 nucleotide sequence: TGTGCCACCAGTGATTTAACGGGAGGGACTCGGTACAATGAGCAGTTCTTC. Its protein product is CATSDLTGGTRYNEQFF.

This clonotype was seen repeatedly, ten times or more. This chain uses TRBV20-1 with TRBJ1-2; maybe TRBD1 (5 bases). The germline CDR1 and CDR2 sequences are DFQATT and SNEGSKA (reference sequence). This CDR3 region has 13 residues. V lost 2 bases, J lost 3 bases, and 10 bases lay in between. CDR3 in DNA: TGCAGTGCTAGAATCAGGGAGGACTATGGCTACACCTTC. It yields the protein CSARIREDYGYTF.

This clonotype appeared many times. The rearrangement links TRBV3-1 to TRBJ1-3, with a tentative D call TRBD1 (6 bases). The CDR3 totals 17 residues. Germline CDR1 reads LGHDT; CDR2 reads YNNKEL (reference sequence). Trimming stripped 0 bases from V and 0 bases from J, with 12 bases between. CDR3 residues: CASSQDAGAHSGNTIYF. In DNA form, the CDR3 reads TGTGCCAGCAGCCAAGATGCAGGGGCCCACTCTGGAAACACCATATATTTT.

A note on this clonotype: At one boundary the junction diverges from the germline segment, which might be a read error. The chain is built from TRBV20-1 and TRBJ2-7, with D possibly TRBD2 on 6 matching bases. The CDR3 is made up of 17 amino acids. Germline V gives CDR1 DFQATT, CDR2 SNEGSKA (reference sequence). CDR3 sequence reads: CCARGGYLAAKSYEQYF. Here the CDR3 DNA reads TGCTGTGCTAGGGGTGGTTATTTAGCGGCCAAATCCTACGAGCAGTACTTC.

This clonotype has at least ten counts. The chain has TRBV7-2 and TRBJ1-1, with D possibly matching TRBD1 (5 bases). CDR1 and CDR2 (germline): SGHTA, FQGNSA. With 9 bases removed from V and 1 base from J, the gap between germline ends came to 9 bases. CDR3 size: 12 residues. The CDR3: CASRGANTEAFF. CDR3 sequence (DNA): TGTGCCAGTAGGGGCGCGAACACTGAAGCTTTCTTT.

This clonotype was seen ten or more times. This rearrangement joins TRBV20-1 to TRBJ2-3; D gene unclear. The germline V gene encodes CDR1 DFQATT and CDR2 SNEGSKA (reference sequence). V was shortened by 2 bases and J by 6 bases, with 6 bases between the two germline ends. This CDR3 contains 11 residues. CDR3 DNA: TGCAGTGCTAGAATGGGGGATACGCAGTATTTT. It encodes CSARMGDTQYF.

There are many counts of this clonotype. V gene TRBV6-5 combines with J gene TRBJ1-5; a possible D gene is TRBD1 (5 bases). CDR3 size: 14 residues. Germline lookup yields CDR1 MNHEY and CDR2 SVGAGI. Between the trimmed V and J ends, which lost 6 bases and 2 bases, there was a span of 11 bases. The CDR3 DNA follows: TGTGCCAGCAGGGGGGGGGAGGGCAATCAGCCCCAGCATTTT. Its protein is CASRGGEGNQPQHF.

This clonotype was found many times. The genes are TRBV9 and TRBJ2-1, with 7 bases that match TRBD2. CDR1 SGDLS and CDR2 YYNGEE come from the germline V gene. V lost 3 bases, J lost 4 bases, and 10 bases stayed unmatched. The CDR3 contains 16 residues. Here the CDR3 DNA reads TGTGCCAGCAGCGGACGGACTAGTCGGGAGTACAATGAGCAGTTCTTC. It translates to CASSGRTSREYNEQFF.

This clonotype was counted at least ten times. J is TRBJ2-1 and V is TRBV24-1; D gene unclear. V was pared by 4 bases and J by 4 bases, with 7 bases between. The CDR3 covers 13 residues. In germline, CDR1 is KGHDR, CDR2 SFDVKD. The CDR3 nucleotides read TGTGCCACCAGTGAAAGTAATTACAATGAGCAGTTCTTC. Its translation is CATSESNYNEQFF.

This clonotype was counted many times. The gene calls are TRBV7-2 and TRBJ2-5, with D maybe TRBD1 (5 bases). The length of the CDR3 is 13 residues. Germline loops: CDR1 SGHTA, CDR2 FQGNSA. Trimming stripped 6 bases from V and 0 bases from J, with 8 bases between. CDR3 sequence: CASRRTYQETQYF. The CDR3 DNA sequence: TGTGCCAGCAGGCGGACATACCAAGAGACCCAGTACTTC.